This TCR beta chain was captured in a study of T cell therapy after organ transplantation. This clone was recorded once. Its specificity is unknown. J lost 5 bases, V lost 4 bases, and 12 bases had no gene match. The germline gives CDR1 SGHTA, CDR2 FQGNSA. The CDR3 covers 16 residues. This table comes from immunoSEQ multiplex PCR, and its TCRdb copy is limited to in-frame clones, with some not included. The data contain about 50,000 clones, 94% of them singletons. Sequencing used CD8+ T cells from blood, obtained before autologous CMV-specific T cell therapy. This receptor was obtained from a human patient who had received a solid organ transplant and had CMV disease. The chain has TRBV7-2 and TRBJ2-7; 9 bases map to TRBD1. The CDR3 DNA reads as TGTGCCAGCAGCTACCTGGGACAGGGCGATGGGGACGAGCAGTACTTC. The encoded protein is CASSYLGQGDGDEQYF. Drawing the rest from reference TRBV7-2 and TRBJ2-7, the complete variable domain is GAGVSQSPSNKVTEKGKDVELRCDPISGHTALYWYRQSLGQGLEFLIYFQGNSAPDKSGLPSDRFSAERTGGSVSTLTIQRTQQEDSAVYLCASSYLGQGDGDEQYFGPGTRLTVT.